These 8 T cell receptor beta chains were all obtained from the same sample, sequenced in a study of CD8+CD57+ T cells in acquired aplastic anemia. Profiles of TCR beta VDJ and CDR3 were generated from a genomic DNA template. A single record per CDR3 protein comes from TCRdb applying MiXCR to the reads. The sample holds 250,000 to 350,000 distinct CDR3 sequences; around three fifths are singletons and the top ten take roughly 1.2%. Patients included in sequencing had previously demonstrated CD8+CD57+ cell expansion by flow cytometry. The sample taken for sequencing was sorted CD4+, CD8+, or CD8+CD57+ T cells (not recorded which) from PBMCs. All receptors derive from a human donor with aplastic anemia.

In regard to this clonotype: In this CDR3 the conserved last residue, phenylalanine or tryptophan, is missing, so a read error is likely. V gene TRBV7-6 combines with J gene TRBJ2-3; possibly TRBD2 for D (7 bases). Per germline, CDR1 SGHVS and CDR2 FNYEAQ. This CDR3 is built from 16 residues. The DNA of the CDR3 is TGTGCCAGCAGTTTAGTTACAGGGAGGGGCACAGATACGCAGTATCTT. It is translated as CASSLVTGRGTDTQYL.

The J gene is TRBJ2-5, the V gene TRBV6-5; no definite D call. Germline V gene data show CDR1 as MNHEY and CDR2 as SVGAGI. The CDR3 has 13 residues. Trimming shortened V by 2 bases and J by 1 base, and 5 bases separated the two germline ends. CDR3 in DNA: TGTGCCAGCAGTTACCGAACCCAAGAGACCCAGTACTTC. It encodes CASSYRTQETQYF.

CDR3 nucleotide sequence: TGCAGTGCTAGAGGCGGCGATGGGACAGATACGCAGTATTTT. Translating it yields CSARGGDGTDTQYF. The V and J genes are TRBV20-1 and TRBJ2-3, with D hard to call. V was shortened by 1 base and J by 3 bases, with 11 bases between the two germline ends. This CDR3 comprises 14 residues. Germline CDR1 reads DFQATT; CDR2 reads SNEGSKA (reference sequence).

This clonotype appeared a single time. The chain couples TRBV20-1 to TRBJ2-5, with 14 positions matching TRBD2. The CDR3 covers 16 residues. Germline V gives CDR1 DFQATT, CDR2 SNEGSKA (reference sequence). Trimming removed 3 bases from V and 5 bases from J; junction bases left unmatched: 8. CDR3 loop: CSASAGLAGVVETQYF. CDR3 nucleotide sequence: TGCAGTGCTAGCGCGGGACTAGCGGGAGTAGTCGAGACCCAGTACTTC.

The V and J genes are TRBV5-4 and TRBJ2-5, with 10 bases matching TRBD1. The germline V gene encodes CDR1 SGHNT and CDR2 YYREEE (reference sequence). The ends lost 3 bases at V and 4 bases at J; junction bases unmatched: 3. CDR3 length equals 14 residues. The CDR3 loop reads CASSSGQGIETQYF. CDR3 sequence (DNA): TGTGCCAGCAGCTCGGGACAGGGGATAGAGACCCAGTACTTC.

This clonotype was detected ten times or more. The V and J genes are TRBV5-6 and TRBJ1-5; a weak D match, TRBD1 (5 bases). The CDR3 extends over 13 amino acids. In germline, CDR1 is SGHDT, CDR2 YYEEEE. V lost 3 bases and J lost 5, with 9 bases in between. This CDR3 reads CASSSGGDQPQHF. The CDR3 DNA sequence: TGTGCCAGCAGCTCCGGGGGAGATCAGCCCCAGCATTTT.

CDR3 region: CSAVTYEQYF. CDR3 nucleotide sequence: TGCAGTGCTGTAACCTACGAGCAGTACTTC. This chain connects TRBV20-1 to TRBJ2-7; D not resolved. This CDR3 has 10 residues. Trimming shortened V by 5 bases and J by 2 bases, and 4 bases separated the two germline ends. CDR1 and CDR2 (germline): DFQATT, SNEGSKA (reference sequence).

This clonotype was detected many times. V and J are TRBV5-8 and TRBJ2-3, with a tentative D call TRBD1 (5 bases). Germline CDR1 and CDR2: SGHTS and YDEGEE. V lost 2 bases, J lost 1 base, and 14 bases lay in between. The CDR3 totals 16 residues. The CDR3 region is CASSLGQGFGTDTQYF. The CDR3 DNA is TGTGCCAGCAGCTTAGGGCAGGGATTCGGCACAGATACGCAGTATTTT.